Listed below are T cell receptor beta chains from one sample, sequenced in a study of beta chain features in type 1 diabetes. TCRdb's copy holds only in-frame clones and misses some; the assay was immunoSEQ multiplex PCR. There are hundreds of thousands of clones in the sample; about an eighth occur only once, and roughly 0.022% lies in the top ten. What was sequenced was naive CD4+ T cells from blood. The receptor set was obtained from a young man with type 1 diabetes. Both conserved end residues are part of each CDR3. Fields, in order: V gene, D gene, J gene, clone size, CDR3 protein, CDR3 DNA. The D gene is left open where the match is weak. The size of a clone is reported for some rows only, either as once, few or many, or as a class for expanded clones.

>TRBV15|TRBD1|TRBJ2-6|.
CATSRDKDRGYGANVLTF
TGTGCCACCAGCAGAGATAAGGACAGGGGGTACGGGGCCAACGTCCTGACTTTC
>TRBV6-5|.|TRBJ2-3|.
CASKASTDTQYF
TGTGCCAGCAAGGCGAGCACAGATACGCAGTATTTT
>TRBV27|TRBD1|TRBJ1-1|.
CASSLSTGETEAFF
TGTGCCAGCAGTTTGTCGACAGGGGAGACTGAAGCTTTCTTT
>TRBV5-1|TRBD1|TRBJ2-1|.
CASSLTGTDNEQFF
TGCGCCAGCAGCTTGACCGGGACAGACAATGAGCAGTTCTTC
>TRBV27|.|TRBJ2-7|.
CASSSGVGEQYF
TGTGCCAGCAGTTCGGGGGTGGGCGAGCAGTACTTC
>TRBV10-3|TRBD1|TRBJ1-4|few
CAATTGQNEKLFF
TGTGCCGCTACGACAGGGCAAAATGAAAAACTGTTTTTT
>TRBV11-2|TRBD2|TRBJ2-5|few
CASRTAGRETQYF
TGTGCCAGCCGCACAGCGGGGCGGGAGACCCAGTACTTC
>TRBV14|.|TRBJ1-4|.
CASSAARGGWSEKLFF
TGTGCCAGCAGCGCCGCTCGGGGAGGGTGGAGTGAAAAACTGTTTTTT
>TRBV9|.|TRBJ1-1|.
CASSVGGGGPPEAFF
TGTGCCAGCAGCGTAGGTGGGGGCGGCCCGCCTGAAGCTTTCTTT
>TRBV7-9|.|TRBJ1-6|.
CASSPRGGLNYNSPLHF
TGTGCCAGCAGCCCTAGAGGCGGGCTAAACTATAATTCACCCCTCCACTTT
>TRBV28|.|TRBJ2-3|few
CASTVHPSTDTQYF
TGTGCCAGCACCGTTCACCCGAGCACAGATACGCAGTATTTT
>TRBV7-3|.|TRBJ2-5|few
CASSFGSAQETQYF
TGTGCCAGCAGCTTTGGGTCCGCTCAAGAGACCCAGTACTTC
>TRBV30|.|TRBJ1-2|few
CAWRVRGAQGRGYTF
TGTGCCTGGAGAGTGAGGGGCGCGCAGGGACGTGGCTACACCTTC
>TRBV11-2|TRBD1|TRBJ2-2|few
CASSPSLQGAGTGELFF
TGTGCCAGCAGCCCGTCCCTACAGGGGGCCGGGACCGGGGAGCTGTTTTTT
>TRBV28|.|TRBJ2-3|.
CASSRTTDTQYF
TGTGCCAGCAGCCGTACTACAGATACGCAGTATTTT
>TRBV7-9|.|TRBJ1-5|.
CASSLLGEGQPQHF
TGTGCCAGCAGCTTATTGGGAGAGGGTCAGCCCCAGCATTTT
>TRBV4-2|.|TRBJ2-3|.
CASSQDWLGTDTQYF
TGTGCCAGCAGCCAAGATTGGCTAGGTACAGATACGCAGTATTTT
>TRBV18|TRBD1|TRBJ2-5|.
CASISDRAQETQYF
TGTGCCAGCATATCGGACAGGGCCCAAGAGACCCAGTACTTC
>TRBV19|.|TRBJ2-7|few
CATLAPAIREQYF
TGTGCCACCCTCGCCCCGGCCATAAGGGAGCAGTACTTC
>TRBV5-6|TRBD1|TRBJ1-1|.
CASSSTGTGAEAFF
TGTGCCAGCAGCTCGACAGGGACGGGGGCTGAAGCTTTCTTT
>TRBV30|.|TRBJ2-7|.
CAWSTSWGDEQYF
TGTGCCTGGAGTACCTCTTGGGGGGACGAGCAGTACTTC
>TRBV7-9|.|TRBJ2-7|.
CASSLDGGRSSYEQYF
TGTGCCAGCAGCTTAGATGGGGGCCGGAGCTCCTACGAGCAGTACTTC
>TRBV27|.|TRBJ2-7|few
CASSFNSGYEQYF
TGTGCCAGCAGTTTTAACAGTGGCTACGAGCAGTACTTC
>TRBV14|.|TRBJ2-7|.
CASSLPGRSYEQYF
TGTGCCAGCAGCCTCCCTGGCAGATCCTACGAGCAGTACTTC
>TRBV30|.|TRBJ1-2|.
CAWSVRGSGGYTF
TGTGCCTGGAGTGTGAGGGGATCCGGCGGCTACACCTTC
>TRBV28|TRBD1|TRBJ1-1|few
CASSLSKGAGETEAFF
TGTGCCAGCAGTTTATCCAAGGGGGCAGGTGAGACTGAAGCTTTCTTT
>TRBV7-9|.|TRBJ1-1|.
CASSLDGMGWNTEAFF
TGTGCCAGCAGCTTAGATGGGATGGGTTGGAACACTGAAGCTTTCTTT
>TRBV10-1|.|TRBJ2-5|few
CASSIGETQYF
TGCGCCAGCAGCATAGGGGAGACCCAGTACTTC
>TRBV25-1|.|TRBJ1-2|.
CASKGQGGDRGYGYTF
TGTGCCAGCAAGGGCCAGGGTGGGGACCGTGGCTATGGCTACACCTTC
>TRBV30|.|TRBJ1-1|few
CAWSLDTEAFF
TGTGCCTGGTCCTTGGACACTGAAGCTTTCTTT
>TRBV18|.|TRBJ2-5|few
CASSADEETQYF
TGTGCCAGCTCAGCCGACGAAGAGACCCAGTACTTC
>TRBV25-1|.|TRBJ2-6|once
CASSPRYSGANVLTF
TGTGCCAGCAGCCCCCGCTACTCTGGGGCCAACGTCCTGACTTTC
>TRBV28|.|TRBJ1-4|few
CASSLTGEGKLFF
TGTGCCAGCAGTTTAACCGGCGAAGGAAAACTGTTTTTT
>TRBV4-1|.|TRBJ2-1|.
CASSQDRRGTYNEQFF
TGCGCCAGCAGCCAAGATCGTAGGGGAACCTACAATGAGCAGTTCTTC
>TRBV28|TRBD1|TRBJ1-2|.
CASSLGQGALGYTF
TGTGCCAGCAGTTTAGGACAGGGGGCTTTAGGCTACACCTTC
>TRBV6-1|.|TRBJ2-7|few
CASLIEMYEQYF
TGTGCCAGTCTGATCGAGATGTACGAGCAGTACTTC
>TRBV25-1|.|TRBJ1-4|.
CASSEIGGWSEKLFF
TGTGCCAGCAGTGAAATCGGGGGATGGTCGGAAAAACTGTTTTTT
>TRBV6-6|.|TRBJ2-3|few
CASKSVGDTQYF
TGTGCCAGCAAATCCGTCGGGGATACGCAGTATTTT
>TRBV29-1|.|TRBJ1-1|.
CSVLRSTEAFF
TGCAGCGTCCTTCGGAGCACTGAAGCTTTCTTT
>TRBV6-5|TRBD2|TRBJ2-3|.
CASSYSARGAGDTQYF
TGTGCCAGCAGTTACTCGGCGCGGGGGGCCGGAGATACGCAGTATTTT